The T cell receptor (beta chain) under discussion was sequenced for a study of immune cell composition in non-small cell lung cancer. Looking at the study overall: Most cases were lung adenocarcinoma or squamous cell carcinoma. General observations from the study: Tumour-associated clones >0.5% occurred in approximately 32% of adenocarcinomas, roughly 75% of squamous. Tumour TCR-beta clonality was not significantly tied to smoking pack-years.

The normal lung sample lay at least 3 cm, and maximally far, from the tumour. Points on this clone: Its antigen is unknown.

Germline-derived CDR1 and CDR2 are SGHRS and YFSETQ. Deletions cut 3 bases from V and 5 bases from J, with 9 bases between. The CDR3 loop spans 13 amino acids. TCRdb's copy holds only in-frame clones and misses some; the assay was immunoSEQ multiplex PCR. The sample shows around 9,300 clones, 60% to 80% of them seen only once. The source material was non-adjacent lung tissue. This sequence originates from a human donor with non-small cell lung cancer. The rearrangement uses TRBV5-1 and TRBJ2-1; D ambiguous. The CDR3 DNA sequence: TGCGCCAGCAGCTCCGCTCGGGACAATGAGCAGTTCTTC. Translated, it gives CASSSARDNEQFF.